These 20 T cell receptor beta chains share one sample of origin, sequenced in a study of Ad26.COV2.S vaccination and SARS-CoV-2 variants. TCRdb's table, derived via immunoSEQ multiplex PCR, lists solely in-frame clones and lacks some. Among about 440,000 clones listed, roughly 88% were seen once. Regarding treatment: some 19 received Ad26.COV2.S at low or high dose, single or two shots; about 5 received placebo; per-sample allocation not given. Samples were taken on day 63 after the first vaccine or placebo injection. The specimen comprised peripheral blood, sampled in a trial of Ad26.COV2.S vaccine versus placebo. The receptors stem from a person aged 18-65 years who received the Ad26.COV2.S COVID-19 vaccine or a placebo.

The chain couples TRBV9 to TRBJ1-1; 8 bases line up with TRBD1. Germline CDR1 SGDLS, CDR2 YYNGEE. The CDR3 covers 14 residues. J lost 6 bases, V lost 4 bases, and 8 bases had no gene match. CDR3 sequence: CASSPQGGWAEAFF. DNA of the CDR3: TGTGCCAGCAGCCCACAGGGGGGGTGGGCTGAAGCTTTCTTT. Drawing the rest from reference TRBV9 and TRBJ1-1, the complete variable domain is DSGVTQTPKHLITATGQRVTLRCSPRSGDLSVYWYQQSLDQGLQFLIQYYNGEERAKGNILERFSAQQFPDLHSELNLSSLELGDSALYFCASSPQGGWAEAFFGQGTRLTVV.

Comments on this clone: Different DNA sequences within this sample yield the same CDR3. The rearrangement links TRBV3-1 (or the pseudogene TRBV3-2) to TRBJ2-1, with D maybe TRBD1 (5 bases). Germline CDR1 is LGHDT and CDR2 is YNNKEL (reference sequence). The CDR3 consists of 11 residues. Between the trimmed V and J ends, which lost 2 bases and 9 bases, there was a span of 5 bases. CDR3 amino acids: CASSQRGEQFF. In nucleotides, the CDR3 is TGTGCCAGCAGCCAAAGGGGTGAGCAGTTCTTC.

The chain joins TRBV27 to TRBJ2-7; D gene uncertain. Germline values: CDR1 MNHEY, CDR2 SMNVEV (reference sequence). V was cut by 3 bases and J by 2 bases, with 11 bases left in between. The CDR3 is 14 residues long. CDR3 DNA: TGTGCCAGCAGTTTGGGGATTCCCGCCTACGAGCAGTACTTC. Protein sequence: CASSLGIPAYEQYF.

This clone appeared once. The rearrangement links TRBV11-3 to TRBJ2-2; D is possibly TRBD2 (7 bases). Germline V CDR1 and CDR2: SGHNT, YENEEA. The length of the CDR3 is 17 residues. Deletions cut 5 bases from V and 0 bases from J, with 16 bases between. CDR3 nucleotide sequence: TGTGCCAGCAGCCGCGGGGGCGGCCGCGCGAACACCGGGGAGCTGTTTTTT. Translated: CASSRGGGRANTGELFF.

The chain recombines TRBV6-5 with TRBJ2-1; the match to TRBD2 covers 7 bases. The CDR3 length is 14 residues. V dropped 11 bases and J dropped 4; count of bases not matched to a gene: 11. Germline loops: CDR1 MNHEY, CDR2 SVGAGI. The CDR3 DNA sequence: TGTGCCGCCCGCCAGGCGGGAGATTACAATGAGCAGTTCTTC. As protein: CAARQAGDYNEQFF.

CDR3 nucleotide sequence: TGTGCCAGCAGCTCCGAGGGGGGCCGTTTTCAATACGGCTACACCTTC. Its translation: CASSSEGGRFQYGYTF. The chain links TRBV5-4 to TRBJ1-2; maybe TRBD1 (6 bases). Deletions cut 3 bases from V and 8 bases from J, with 23 bases between. The CDR3 is made up of 16 amino acids. Germline CDR1 is SGHNT and CDR2 is YYREEE (reference sequence).

This chain joins TRBV6-2 or TRBV6-3 and TRBJ2-7; perhaps TRBD1 as D (6 bases). The CDR3 length is 14 residues. Per germline, CDR1 MNHEY and CDR2 SVGEGT. V lost 2 bases to trimming and J lost 5 bases, with 13 bases between them. The CDR3 nucleotides are TGTGCCAGCAGTTACGTTACGAAGGGGGACGAGCAGTACTTC. It yields the protein CASSYVTKGDEQYF.

The chain links TRBV5-1 to TRBJ1-4; 8 nucleotides match TRBD1. Germline loops: CDR1 SGHRS, CDR2 YFSETQ. V shed 5 bases, J shed 10 bases, and the junction held 16 bases outside the gene matches. The length of the CDR3 is 16 residues. The CDR3 sequence is CASSMDREVTKGKLFF. The CDR3 nucleotides are TGCGCCAGCAGTATGGACAGGGAAGTTACGAAAGGAAAACTGTTTTTT.

The chain has TRBV27 and TRBJ1-1, with 8 bases fitting TRBD1. The CDR3 has 12 residues. CDR1 and CDR2 (germline): MNHEY, SMNVEV (reference sequence). V lost 4 bases and J lost 7; bases outside the gene matches: 2. The CDR3 loop reads CASSSGGGEAFF. The CDR3, as DNA: TGTGCCAGCAGTTCAGGGGGCGGTGAAGCTTTCTTT.

This clone was seen a single time. The rearrangement uses TRBV12-5 and TRBJ2-3; 9 bases line up with TRBD2. The J segment lost 6 bases and the V segment lost 6 bases, leaving 25 bases of the junction unmatched. The CDR3 sequence is 20 residues long. Germline-derived CDR1 and CDR2 are LGHNT and FRNRAP. CDR3 amino acids: CASGTTPGTDGLARGDTQYF. The CDR3 coding sequence is TGTGCTAGTGGCACCACCCCGGGAACAGACGGACTAGCGAGAGGGGATACGCAGTATTTT.

This chain links TRBV2 with TRBJ2-3; TRBD2 aligns across 11 bases. The ends lost 2 bases at V and 4 bases at J; junction bases unmatched: 8. Germline CDR1 and CDR2: SNHLY and FYNNEI. This CDR3 contains 17 residues. The CDR3 DNA reads TGTGCCAGCAGTGAAAACAGGCTAGCGGGAGGCGCAGATACGCAGTATTTT. Translation gives CASSENRLAGGADTQYF.

The V call is TRBV2, the J call TRBJ2-1, with D possibly TRBD2 on 7 matching bases. Germline V CDR1 and CDR2: SNHLY, FYNNEI. The CDR3 covers 15 residues. V was clipped by 7 bases and J by 9 bases, with 22 bases between them. The CDR3 bases are TGTGCCAGCATCCAAAGGGGGGGACGGAATTTTGAGCAGTTCTTC. Encoded protein: CASIQRGGRNFEQFF.

This rearrangement joins TRBV9 to TRBJ2-3; 12 bases are shared with TRBD2. After removal of 4 bases from V and 5 bases from J, the junction contained 8 bases not matched to a gene. Germline CDR1 reads SGDLS; CDR2 reads YYNGEE. The CDR3 consists of 16 residues. The CDR3 spells CASSSRLAGDIDTQYF. CDR3 nucleotides: TGTGCCAGCAGCTCCCGACTAGCGGGAGACATAGATACGCAGTATTTT.

The chain uses TRBV15 and TRBJ2-1; D is unresolved. The CDR3 totals 14 residues. Trimming took off 0 bases at V and 6 bases at J, with 9 bases between the two ends. CDR1 and CDR2 from the germline V gene are LNHNV and YYDKDF (reference sequence). The CDR3 reads CATSRELAVNEQFF. The CDR3 DNA reads as TGTGCCACCAGCAGAGAATTAGCAGTCAATGAGCAGTTCTTC.

The V and J genes are TRBV9 and TRBJ2-7, with 14 bases that match TRBD2. Germline V gives CDR1 SGDLS, CDR2 YYNGEE. This CDR3 comprises 15 residues. With 4 bases clipped from V and 6 bases from J, the junction kept 6 bases outside the gene matches. CDR3 bases: TGTGCCAGCAGCAAAGGGACTAGCGGGAGTCTCGAGCAGTACTTC. This translates into CASSKGTSGSLEQYF. Looking up the rest from reference TRBV9 and TRBJ2-7 gives the full variable domain: DSGVTQTPKHLITATGQRVTLRCSPRSGDLSVYWYQQSLDQGLQFLIQYYNGEERAKGNILERFSAQQFPDLHSELNLSSLELGDSALYFCASSKGTSGSLEQYFGPGTRLTVT.

The V and J genes are TRBV20-1 and TRBJ2-3; D possibly uses TRBD1 or TRBD2 (5 bases each). This CDR3 is 15 amino acids long. Trimming stripped 3 bases from V and 4 bases from J, with 17 bases between. Germline CDR1 is DFQATT and CDR2 is SNEGSKA (reference sequence). CDR3 nucleotides: TGCAGTGCTAGTTTGTCTAGGATGGGGGCAGATACGCAGTATTTT. It encodes CSASLSRMGADTQYF.

The chain uses TRBV27 and TRBJ1-3; D call uncertain. The V gene's germline CDR1 is MNHEY and CDR2 SMNVEV (reference sequence). The V gene lost 4 bases and the J gene lost 0 bases, with 10 bases spanning the gap. CDR3 size: 15 residues. This CDR3 is CASSSKLRSGNTIYF. CDR3 bases: TGTGCCAGCAGTTCGAAGCTACGCTCTGGAAACACCATATATTTT.

This chain joins TRBV28 and TRBJ2-2; 10 nucleotides line up with TRBD2. There are 16 residues in the CDR3. Germline V lookup: CDR1 MDHEN, CDR2 SYDVKM. V shed 4 bases, J shed 4 bases, and the junction held 6 bases outside the gene matches. This chain's CDR3 is CASSYPSGSATGELFF. CDR3 nucleotides: TGTGCCAGCAGTTACCCTAGCGGGAGTGCCACCGGGGAGCTGTTTTTT.

This chain uses TRBV9 with TRBJ1-2; D is unresolved. Germline CDR1 and CDR2: SGDLS and YYNGEE. This CDR3 has 14 residues. The V end lost 6 bases, the J end lost 3 bases, and 15 bases lay between the germline ends. For the CDR3, the DNA is TGTGCCAGCACCCGGAACTCCGGGGACTATGGCTACACCTTC. Its translation: CASTRNSGDYGYTF.

This chain uses TRBV7-9 with TRBJ2-7, with TRBD1 identical over 7 bases. The germline V gene encodes CDR1 SEHNR and CDR2 FQNEAQ (reference sequence). The CDR3 runs to 14 residues. Germline trimming cut 5 bases from V and 4 bases from J; bases unmatched to any gene: 8. For the CDR3, the DNA is TGTGCCAGCAGCATCCCGGGACAGATTTACGAGCAGTACTTC. This encodes CASSIPGQIYEQYF. Complete variable domain (other parts from reference TRBV7-9 and TRBJ2-7): DTGVSQNPRHKITKRGQNVTFRCDPISEHNRLYWYRQTLGQGPEFLTYFQNEAQLEKSRLLSDRFSAERPKGSFSTLEIQRTEQGDSAMYLCASSIPGQIYEQYFGPGTRLTVT.